This TCR beta chain is from a study of post-analysis software for immune sequencing data. Study results and caveats: Versus controls, multiple sclerosis patients showed significantly lower diversity (normalized Chao1). Strong co-clustering by F measure was seen for same-batch samples. Controls had lower frequencies than patients of five TRBV segments, which included TRBV5-6, TRBV5-1 and TRBV20-1.

As concerns this clonotype: The antigen remains undetermined.

Each TCR beta cDNA library carried unique molecular identifiers. T cells numbering roughly 1 to 10 million yielded cDNA molecules that totaled about 500,000. Each CDR3 protein is one row after TCRdb ran MiXCR on the PCR reads. Seen here are about 770,000 distinct CDR3 sequences, about half observed once, and the top ten hold approximately 5%. Trimming took 3 bases from V and 13 from J, leaving 13 bases between them. The V gene's germline CDR1 is SGHTA and CDR2 FQGNSA. The CDR3 extends over 12 amino acids. The sample consisted of blood. The chain combines TRBV7-2 with TRBJ2-1, with D uncertain. The origin of this receptor is a girl under 18 with multiple sclerosis. CDR3: CASSFKQETQFF. The CDR3 nucleotides are TGTGCCAGCAGCTTTAAACAAGAGACCCAGTTCTTC. The full variable domain, its missing parts supplied by reference TRBV7-2 and TRBJ2-1, is GAGVSQSPSNKVTEKGKDVELRCDPISGHTALYWYRQSLGQGLEFLIYFQGNSAPDKSGLPSDRFSAERTGGSVSTLTIQRTQQEDSAVYLCASSFKQETQFFGPGTRLTVL.